These T cell receptor beta chains were read from a single sample in a study of CD8 T cells in ankylosing spondylitis. Each CDR3 protein is one row after TCRdb ran MiXCR on the 5' RACE reads. Among approximately 240,000 distinct CDR3 sequences, roughly 25% were seen once, and the ten largest hold less than 0.75%. The material sequenced was blood, either unsorted or a sorted T cell fraction (not recorded which). The receptors shown here come from a male donor with ankylosing spondylitis or in good health (not recorded which). Both conserved end residues are part of each CDR3. Each record gives: J gene, V gene, D gene, clone size, CDR3 DNA, CDR3 protein. The D gene is left open where the match is weak. Rows may omit the clone size; those that give it use once, few, many or a size class.

j_call: TRBJ2-1
v_call: TRBV25-1
d_call: -
clone_size: -
cdr3_nt: TGTGCCAGCAGTGATTTACGGCAGGGCTATGAGCAGTTCTTC
cdr3_aa: CASSDLRQGYEQFF

j_call: TRBJ2-7
v_call: TRBV20-1
d_call: -
clone_size: -
cdr3_nt: TGCAGTGCTAGAGATGCTTGGGCGAACTCCTACGAGCAGTACTTC
cdr3_aa: CSARDAWANSYEQYF

j_call: TRBJ2-3
v_call: TRBV29-1
d_call: -
clone_size: many
cdr3_nt: TGCAGCGTTGCCAGCCCAGATACGCAGTATTTT
cdr3_aa: CSVASPDTQYF

j_call: TRBJ2-1
v_call: TRBV20-1
d_call: TRBD2
clone_size: -
cdr3_nt: TGCAGTGCTAAGACCGCAAGCGGGGGCCGCTGGAATGAGCAGTTCTTC
cdr3_aa: CSAKTASGGRWNEQFF

j_call: TRBJ2-7
v_call: TRBV5-1
d_call: TRBD2
clone_size: many
cdr3_nt: TGCGCCAGCAGCCGGTTGGGGGGGTCCTACGAGCAGTACTTC
cdr3_aa: CASSRLGGSYEQYF

j_call: TRBJ2-3
v_call: TRBV5-4
d_call: TRBD2
clone_size: few
cdr3_nt: TGTGCCAGCAGCCCGGGACTAGCTTCAGATACGCAGTATTTT
cdr3_aa: CASSPGLASDTQYF

j_call: TRBJ2-1
v_call: TRBV29-1
d_call: TRBD2
clone_size: many
cdr3_nt: TGCAGCGTTGAAGGGAAACTAGCGGGGGTCAATGAGCAGTTCTTC
cdr3_aa: CSVEGKLAGVNEQFF

j_call: TRBJ1-1
v_call: TRBV12-3/TRBV12-4
d_call: -
clone_size: -
cdr3_nt: TGTGCCAGCAGTTCCGGTGAGGCTGAAGCTTTCTTT
cdr3_aa: CASSSGEAEAFF

j_call: TRBJ2-7
v_call: TRBV6-1
d_call: -
clone_size: -
cdr3_nt: TGTGCCAGCCGCCCGAGGGGAGAGTCCTACGAGCAGTACTTC
cdr3_aa: CASRPRGESYEQYF

j_call: TRBJ1-3
v_call: TRBV20-1
d_call: -
clone_size: -
cdr3_nt: TGCAGTACCCGGAGGGAGGCAGGAAACACCATATATTTT
cdr3_aa: CSTRREAGNTIYF

j_call: TRBJ2-3
v_call: TRBV20-1
d_call: -
clone_size: many
cdr3_nt: TGCAGTGCTAGCGGCCGGGGTTGGGGCACAGATACGCAGTATTTT
cdr3_aa: CSASGRGWGTDTQYF

j_call: TRBJ2-1
v_call: TRBV12-3/TRBV12-4
d_call: -
clone_size: -
cdr3_nt: TGTGCCAGCAGTTTTGTTATGGGGAATGAGCAGTTCTTC
cdr3_aa: CASSFVMGNEQFF

j_call: TRBJ2-5
v_call: TRBV20-1
d_call: -
clone_size: -
cdr3_nt: TGCAGTGCTAGAGATTTGCTGGTAGAGACCCAGTACTTC
cdr3_aa: CSARDLLVETQYF

j_call: TRBJ2-1
v_call: TRBV12-3/TRBV12-4
d_call: -
clone_size: few
cdr3_nt: TGTGCCAGCAGTAACACAGGGTTAACCTACAATGAGCAGTTCTTC
cdr3_aa: CASSNTGLTYNEQFF

j_call: TRBJ2-7
v_call: TRBV5-5
d_call: TRBD1
clone_size: few
cdr3_nt: TGTGCCAGCAGCCTTGGACAGGCAATTTACTACGAGCAGTACTTC
cdr3_aa: CASSLGQAIYYEQYF

j_call: TRBJ2-5
v_call: TRBV5-1
d_call: TRBD1
clone_size: many
cdr3_nt: TGCGCCAGCAGCTTACAGGGGGCAGAGACCCAGTACTTC
cdr3_aa: CASSLQGAETQYF

j_call: TRBJ2-4
v_call: TRBV20-1
d_call: -
clone_size: -
cdr3_nt: TGCAGTGCTCCACGACAGAATCAAAACATTCAGTACTTC
cdr3_aa: CSAPRQNQNIQYF

j_call: TRBJ1-4
v_call: TRBV3-1
d_call: TRBD1
clone_size: -
cdr3_nt: TGTGCCAGCAGCCCGGACAGGGTTCGTGAAAAACTGTTTTTT
cdr3_aa: CASSPDRVREKLFF

j_call: TRBJ2-7
v_call: TRBV29-1
d_call: TRBD1
clone_size: few
cdr3_nt: TGCAGCGTTCTGGGGAAATCCGGGACAGGGTCCCACGAGCAGTACTTC
cdr3_aa: CSVLGKSGTGSHEQYF

j_call: TRBJ2-5
v_call: TRBV2
d_call: -
clone_size: -
cdr3_nt: TGTGCCAGCAAGAATGGGGGTGGAGACCAAGAGACCCAGTACTTC
cdr3_aa: CASKNGGGDQETQYF

j_call: TRBJ2-7
v_call: TRBV6-1
d_call: -
clone_size: -
cdr3_nt: TGTGCCAGCAGTGAATCGGCAGGGTTAGTCGACGAGCAGTACTTC
cdr3_aa: CASSESAGLVDEQYF

j_call: TRBJ1-5
v_call: TRBV2
d_call: -
clone_size: -
cdr3_nt: TGTGCCAGCAGAACACAGGGAAATCAGCCCCAGCATTTT
cdr3_aa: CASRTQGNQPQHF

j_call: TRBJ2-5
v_call: TRBV10-3
d_call: -
clone_size: many
cdr3_nt: TGTGCCATCAGTGGGGTCGAGCCCGGGGAGACCCAGTACTTC
cdr3_aa: CAISGVEPGETQYF

j_call: TRBJ2-4
v_call: TRBV7-8
d_call: -
clone_size: many
cdr3_nt: TGTGCCAGCAGCCAGGGGCGGGGCGTTCAGTACTTC
cdr3_aa: CASSQGRGVQYF

j_call: TRBJ2-7
v_call: TRBV12-3/TRBV12-4
d_call: -
clone_size: -
cdr3_nt: TGTGCCAGCAGCCAAGGGACACTCGACTACGAGCAGTACTTC
cdr3_aa: CASSQGTLDYEQYF

j_call: TRBJ2-3
v_call: TRBV20-1
d_call: -
clone_size: -
cdr3_nt: TGCGCCGCTGCAGGGGGGGGGATAAGCACAGATACGCAGTATTTT
cdr3_aa: CAAAGGGISTDTQYF

j_call: TRBJ2-5
v_call: TRBV24-1
d_call: -
clone_size: -
cdr3_nt: TGTGCCACCAGTGTGGGGGGCTACAAGGAGACCCAGTACTTC
cdr3_aa: CATSVGGYKETQYF

j_call: TRBJ2-2
v_call: TRBV24-1
d_call: TRBD2
clone_size: -
cdr3_nt: TGTGCCACCAGTGGGGCTAGCGGGAACACCGGGGAGCTGTTTTTT
cdr3_aa: CATSGASGNTGELFF

j_call: TRBJ1-3
v_call: TRBV18
d_call: -
clone_size: -
cdr3_nt: TGTGCCAGCTCACCCCAGGGATTCGGAGGAAACACCATATATTTT
cdr3_aa: CASSPQGFGGNTIYF

j_call: TRBJ2-7
v_call: TRBV20-1
d_call: TRBD2
clone_size: few
cdr3_nt: TGCAGTGCACAACTAGCGGGGGGGCCTCTTGGCGAGCAGTACTTC
cdr3_aa: CSAQLAGGPLGEQYF

j_call: TRBJ2-1
v_call: TRBV4-1
d_call: -
clone_size: many
cdr3_nt: TGCGCCAGCAGCTCGGAGGACGGGAAGAATGAGCAGTTCTTC
cdr3_aa: CASSSEDGKNEQFF

j_call: TRBJ1-1
v_call: TRBV12-3/TRBV12-4
d_call: -
clone_size: -
cdr3_nt: TGTGCCAGCAACCCGCTGAGGAACACTGAAGCTTTCTTT
cdr3_aa: CASNPLRNTEAFF

j_call: TRBJ2-7
v_call: TRBV12-3/TRBV12-4
d_call: -
clone_size: many
cdr3_nt: TGTGCCAGCTCTGACAATACTCGGTACGAGCAGTACTTC
cdr3_aa: CASSDNTRYEQYF

j_call: TRBJ2-7
v_call: TRBV18
d_call: TRBD1
clone_size: -
cdr3_nt: TGTGCCAGCTCACCTTGGGACAGGGGCTACGAGCAGTACTTC
cdr3_aa: CASSPWDRGYEQYF

j_call: TRBJ2-7
v_call: TRBV20-1
d_call: TRBD2
clone_size: many
cdr3_nt: TGCAGTGCTACCCCAGGGAGGGTATACGAGCAGTACTTC
cdr3_aa: CSATPGRVYEQYF

j_call: TRBJ2-7
v_call: TRBV20-1
d_call: -
clone_size: -
cdr3_nt: TGCAGTGCTAGAGAGGAGGGCAATCACTACGAGCAGTACTTC
cdr3_aa: CSAREEGNHYEQYF

j_call: TRBJ1-1
v_call: TRBV5-1
d_call: -
clone_size: many
cdr3_nt: TGCGCCAGCAGCTTGTGGGAAACAGGGACTGAAGCTTTCTTT
cdr3_aa: CASSLWETGTEAFF

j_call: TRBJ2-2
v_call: TRBV12-3/TRBV12-4
d_call: TRBD2
clone_size: -
cdr3_nt: TGTGCCAGCAGGGCGGGGGGGACGAACACCGGGGAGCTGTTTTTT
cdr3_aa: CASRAGGTNTGELFF

j_call: TRBJ2-7
v_call: TRBV9
d_call: -
clone_size: few
cdr3_nt: TGTGCCAGCAGCGAAGCAGGGAATTCCTACGAGCAGTACTTC
cdr3_aa: CASSEAGNSYEQYF

j_call: TRBJ2-7
v_call: TRBV5-4
d_call: TRBD2
clone_size: -
cdr3_nt: TGTGCCAGCAGCTTGTCCGGGGGAGGGTTCGAGCAGTACTTC
cdr3_aa: CASSLSGGGFEQYF

j_call: TRBJ1-2
v_call: TRBV28
d_call: -
clone_size: -
cdr3_nt: TGTGCCAGCAGAGAGGACAACTATGGCTACACCTTC
cdr3_aa: CASREDNYGYTF

j_call: TRBJ2-7
v_call: TRBV15
d_call: -
clone_size: -
cdr3_nt: TGTGCCACCAGCAGAGATTCGGTCTACGAGCAGTACTTC
cdr3_aa: CATSRDSVYEQYF

j_call: TRBJ2-5
v_call: TRBV29-1
d_call: -
clone_size: -
cdr3_nt: TGCAGCGTTGTGCTACGACAAATTGGGACCCAGTACTTC
cdr3_aa: CSVVLRQIGTQYF

j_call: TRBJ2-7
v_call: TRBV3-1
d_call: -
clone_size: -
cdr3_nt: TGTGCCAGCAGCCCCCGGGGCCGCGGCTACGAGCAGTACTTC
cdr3_aa: CASSPRGRGYEQYF

j_call: TRBJ2-1
v_call: TRBV7-9
d_call: -
clone_size: many
cdr3_nt: TGTGCCAGCAGCTTTTGGGGTGTGAATGAGCAGTTCTTC
cdr3_aa: CASSFWGVNEQFF

j_call: TRBJ2-2
v_call: TRBV29-1
d_call: TRBD2
clone_size: -
cdr3_nt: TGCAGCGTTGAATCTAGCGGGGGCTACACCGGGGAGCTGTTTTTT
cdr3_aa: CSVESSGGYTGELFF

j_call: TRBJ2-6
v_call: TRBV10-3
d_call: -
clone_size: -
cdr3_nt: TGTGCCGCGAGACCTGGCGGGGCCAACGTCCTGACTTTC
cdr3_aa: CAARPGGANVLTF

j_call: TRBJ2-7
v_call: TRBV20-1
d_call: -
clone_size: few
cdr3_nt: TGCAGTGCTAGAGATATGGGCAGGGGCGACGAGCAGTACTTC
cdr3_aa: CSARDMGRGDEQYF

j_call: TRBJ2-3
v_call: TRBV3-1
d_call: -
clone_size: many
cdr3_nt: TGTGCCAGCAGCCAAGAGACCCCTAGCGTGCTCACAGATACGCAGTATTTT
cdr3_aa: CASSQETPSVLTDTQYF

j_call: TRBJ1-1
v_call: TRBV29-1
d_call: -
clone_size: many
cdr3_nt: TGCAGCGTTGAAGACTGGAGGGGCGCTAAGGAAGCTTTCTTT
cdr3_aa: CSVEDWRGAKEAFF

j_call: TRBJ2-7
v_call: TRBV20-1
d_call: TRBD2
clone_size: many
cdr3_nt: TGCAGTGCTAGTTACTTGTACCGGCGGGGGGCCGACTACGAGCAGTACTTC
cdr3_aa: CSASYLYRRGADYEQYF

j_call: TRBJ2-7
v_call: TRBV12-3/TRBV12-4
d_call: TRBD1
clone_size: few
cdr3_nt: TGTGCCAGCAGCACAGGGGCGGCCTCCTACGAGCAGTACTTC
cdr3_aa: CASSTGAASYEQYF

j_call: TRBJ1-1
v_call: TRBV5-6
d_call: TRBD1
clone_size: many
cdr3_nt: TGTGCCAGCAGCTTGGCAGGGGGCGTTTCGAACACTGAAGCTTTCTTT
cdr3_aa: CASSLAGGVSNTEAFF

j_call: TRBJ1-1
v_call: TRBV20-1
d_call: -
clone_size: many
cdr3_nt: TGCAGTGTAGGGACGGTGAACACTGAAGCTTTCTTT
cdr3_aa: CSVGTVNTEAFF

j_call: TRBJ2-5
v_call: TRBV12-3/TRBV12-4
d_call: TRBD1
clone_size: -
cdr3_nt: TGTGCCAGCAATCTGGACCTCTCAGGGGGAAAGACCCAGTACTTC
cdr3_aa: CASNLDLSGGKTQYF

j_call: TRBJ1-1
v_call: TRBV20-1
d_call: -
clone_size: many
cdr3_nt: TGCAGTGCTAGGGAGGGGTCCCTGAACACTGAAGCTTTCTTT
cdr3_aa: CSAREGSLNTEAFF

j_call: TRBJ1-6
v_call: TRBV9
d_call: TRBD1
clone_size: many
cdr3_nt: TGTGCCAGCAGCGCCTGGGACAGGGGGACACCCCTCCACTTT
cdr3_aa: CASSAWDRGTPLHF